One sample yielded the 28 T cell receptor beta chains listed below, sequenced in a study of T-cell reconstitution after alpha-beta-depleted transplantation in children. Unique molecular identifiers tagged the TCRbeta library. MiXCR, applied by TCRdb to the PCR reads, yields one record per CDR3 protein. The table has 700,000 to 850,000 distinct CDR3 sequences, around 15% seen once; the top ten hold approximately 4.5%. The specimen comprised PBMCs, mostly from graft donor cells, sampled 360 days after TCRalphabeta/CD19-depleted stem cell transplant. These receptors were obtained from a male patient younger than 18 who had a stem cell transplant for acute lymphoblastic leukemia, so the T cells may come from the graft donor.

This chain uses TRBV19 with TRBJ2-1; TRBD1 aligns across 7 bases. The germline gives CDR1 LNHDA, CDR2 SQIVND (reference sequence). V shed 6 bases and J 6 bases; nucleotides not matched to a gene: 5. The CDR3 has 13 residues. In DNA form, the CDR3 reads TGTGCCAGTAGAGAAGGGGGCGGCAATGAGCAGTTCTTC. It yields the protein CASREGGGNEQFF.

The CDR3 DNA reads as TGTGCCAGCAGCGTAGCATTAAGCGGGAGCAGCTCCTACAATGAGCAGTTCTTC. Its translation: CASSVALSGSSSYNEQFF. The chain uses TRBV9 and TRBJ2-1; TRBD2 agrees at 8 bases. In germline, CDR1 is SGDLS, CDR2 YYNGEE. The CDR3 consists of 18 residues. V dropped 0 bases and J dropped 0; count of bases not matched to a gene: 8.

This clonotype was counted a few times. The rearrangement links TRBV7-8 to TRBJ2-3; D gene uncertain. Trimming removed 5 bases from V and 2 bases from J, with 11 bases in between. The CDR3 totals 14 residues. Germline CDR1 is SGHVS and CDR2 is FQNEAQ. The CDR3 DNA reads TGTGCCAGCAGCCACTTCCCTTCCACAGATACGCAGTATTTT. Translating it yields CASSHFPSTDTQYF.

This clonotype appeared a few times. V gene TRBV4-1 combines with J gene TRBJ1-1; a weak D match, TRBD1 (5 bases). V was shortened by 0 bases and J by 6 bases, with 14 bases between the two germline ends. Germline V gene lookup returns CDR1 MGHRA and CDR2 YSYEKL. The CDR3 runs 15 residues. CDR3 sequence (DNA): TGCGCCAGCAGCCAAGAAGCCAGGGCCGGGGCTGAAGCTTTCTTT. The encoded protein is CASSQEARAGAEAFF.

This clonotype occurred many times. The J gene is TRBJ2-2, the V gene TRBV7-2, with TRBD1 as a possible D gene (5 bases). V was clipped by 1 base and J by 5 bases, with 8 bases between them. The CDR3 runs to 14 residues. Per the germline V gene, CDR1 is SGHTA and CDR2 is FQGNSA. CDR3 amino acids: CASSLGPGTGELFF. The CDR3 DNA sequence: TGTGCCAGCAGCTTAGGTCCAGGGACCGGGGAGCTGTTTTTT.

This clonotype was found a few times. This rearrangement joins TRBV12-3 or TRBV12-4 to TRBJ1-1; D perhaps matches TRBD1 (5 bases). Deletions cut 4 bases from V and 1 base from J, with 13 bases between. The CDR3 length is 15 residues. CDR3: CASSWWGTPNTEAFF. CDR3 in DNA: TGTGCCAGCAGTTGGTGGGGGACCCCGAACACTGAAGCTTTCTTT.

Details on this clonotype: One end of the junction varies from germline; a read error may be responsible. The CDR3 sequence is CACSLREQRILAKNIQYF. CDR3 DNA sequence: TGTGCCTGCAGTTTACGAGAGCAGCGGATACTAGCCAAAAACATTCAGTACTTC. The chain uses TRBV3-1 and TRBJ2-4; perhaps TRBD2 as D (5 bases). The CDR3 contains 18 residues. From germline, CDR1 is LGHDT and CDR2 YNNKEL (reference sequence).

This clonotype has at least ten counts. The chain has TRBV7-2 and TRBJ2-7, with 13 bases that match TRBD2. CDR3 length equals 15 residues. Germline V gene data show CDR1 as SGHTA and CDR2 as FQGNSA. The J segment lost 8 bases and the V segment lost 5 bases, leaving 9 bases of the junction unmatched. CDR3 sequence reads: CASSTHTSGRAKQYF. CDR3 DNA: TGTGCCAGCAGCACTCATACTAGCGGGAGGGCCAAGCAGTACTTC.

CDR3 sequence: CSVAGPGENEQFF. For the CDR3, the DNA is TGCAGCGTGGCAGGGCCAGGGGAAAATGAGCAGTTCTTC. The genes are TRBV29-1 and TRBJ2-1; a possible D gene is TRBD1 (6 bases). The CDR3 totals 13 residues. V shed 6 bases and J shed 7 bases, with 16 bases lying between them. Germline V lookup: CDR1 SQVTM, CDR2 ANQGSEA.

V and J are TRBV9 and TRBJ2-7; D gene ambiguous. Germline CDR1 reads SGDLS; CDR2 reads YYNGEE. The length of the CDR3 is 13 residues. Between the trimmed V and J ends, which lost 6 bases and 3 bases, there was a span of 13 bases. DNA for the CDR3: TGTGCCAGCACCCGGGTGGGTTACTACGAGCAGTACTTC. This sequence encodes CASTRVGYYEQYF. The entire variable domain, with the rest obtained from reference TRBV9 and TRBJ2-7, is as follows: DSGVTQTPKHLITATGQRVTLRCSPRSGDLSVYWYQQSLDQGLQFLIQYYNGEERAKGNILERFSAQQFPDLHSELNLSSLELGDSALYFCASTRVGYYEQYFGPGTRLTVT.

The chain is built from TRBV15 and TRBJ2-3; D may be TRBD2 (6 bases). The CDR3 runs to 16 residues. Germline values: CDR1 LNHNV, CDR2 YYDKDF (reference sequence). The V gene lost 0 bases and the J gene lost 3 bases, with 13 bases spanning the gap. The CDR3 loop is CATSRDGGMRTDTQYF. CDR3 nucleotides: TGTGCCACCAGCAGAGATGGGGGGATGCGGACAGATACGCAGTATTTT. Variable domain in full (rest from reference TRBV15 and TRBJ2-3): DAMVIQNPRYQVTQFGKPVTLSCSQTLNHNVMYWYQQKSSQAPKLLFHYYDKDFNNEADTPDNFQSRRPNTSFCFLDIRSPGLGDTAMYLCATSRDGGMRTDTQYFGPGTRLTVL.

The chain employs TRBV9 and TRBJ1-1, with 10 bases fitting TRBD1. The junction had 5 bases not matched to a gene; V was cut back by 2 bases and J by 1 base. CDR1 is SGDLS and CDR2 is YYNGEE in the germline V gene. The CDR3 has 16 residues. The CDR3 here is CASSVPRQGANTEAFF. The CDR3 DNA is TGTGCCAGCAGCGTCCCACGACAGGGGGCGAACACTGAAGCTTTCTTT.

The sample holds a few counts of this clonotype. The rearrangement uses TRBV12-3 or TRBV12-4 and TRBJ2-5; 8 nucleotides agree with TRBD1. This CDR3 has 13 amino acids. With V trimmed by 8 bases and J by 5 bases, 7 bases remained unmatched. CDR3 bases: TGTGCCAGCGATGGACAGGGAAGGGAGACCCAGTACTTC. Its translation is CASDGQGRETQYF.

This clonotype came up a few times. The gene calls are TRBV5-1 and TRBJ2-1; 10 positions match TRBD2. The junction had 8 bases not matched to a gene; V was cut back by 1 base and J by 1 base. CDR1 is SGHRS and CDR2 is YFSETQ in the germline V gene. This CDR3 is built from 18 residues. CDR3 bases: TGCGCCAGCAGCTTGTTACTAGCGGGATATGGTTCCTACAATGAGCAGTTCTTC. It encodes CASSLLLAGYGSYNEQFF.

The rearrangement uses TRBV7-8 and TRBJ2-7, with D tentatively TRBD1 (5 bases). Trimming shortened V by 0 bases and J by 3 bases, and 9 bases separated the two germline ends. The CDR3 is 14 residues long. The germline V gene has CDR1 SGHVS and CDR2 FQNEAQ. As DNA, the CDR3 is TGTGCCAGCAGCTTAGCGACAGCCCTCTACGAGCAGTACTTC. Translation: CASSLATALYEQYF.

This chain connects TRBV14 to TRBJ2-1; D is undetermined. Trimming cost V 4 bases and J 5 bases, with 12 bases left between them. This CDR3 is built from 14 residues. The germline V gene has CDR1 SGHDN and CDR2 FVKESK. The CDR3 reads CASSPGLWHNEQFF. The CDR3 DNA sequence: TGTGCCAGCAGCCCCGGTCTCTGGCACAATGAGCAGTTCTTC.

The V gene is TRBV27, the J gene TRBJ1-5; weak D call: TRBD1 (6 bases). Germline V gives CDR1 MNHEY, CDR2 SMNVEV (reference sequence). V lost 3 bases to trimming and J lost 9 bases, with 15 bases between them. The CDR3 is 14 residues long. CDR3 region: CASSFQGRAGPQHF. CDR3 bases: TGTGCCAGCAGTTTTCAGGGGCGGGCGGGGCCCCAGCATTTT.

V gene TRBV5-1 combines with J gene TRBJ2-3, with 13 bases that match TRBD2. V lost 4 bases, J lost 4 bases, and 9 bases stayed unmatched. This CDR3 region has 17 residues. Germline-derived CDR1 and CDR2 are SGHRS and YFSETQ. The chain's CDR3 is CASSPWTSGSVADTQYF. CDR3 DNA sequence: TGCGCCAGCAGCCCCTGGACTAGCGGGAGTGTAGCAGATACGCAGTATTTT.

Notes on this clonotype: At one end the junction does not follow the germline gene, possibly because of a read error. This chain connects TRBV29-1 to TRBJ2-1; TRBD2 matches at 8 bases. Germline assignment: CDR1 SQVTM and CDR2 ANQGSEA. The CDR3 sequence is 16 residues long. The CDR3 DNA is TGCAGCGTTAGGGGTGATATAGCGGGATTGGGCAATGAGCAGCTCTTC. This encodes CSVRGDIAGLGNEQLF.

The chain couples TRBV18 to TRBJ1-5, with D unclear. Germline CDR1 KGHSH, CDR2 LQKENI. Between the trimmed V and J ends, which lost 3 bases and 7 bases, there was a span of 10 bases. The CDR3 length is 13 residues. The CDR3: CASSPSVEQPQHF. The CDR3 nucleotides read TGTGCCAGCTCACCCTCGGTCGAGCAGCCCCAGCATTTT.

The genes are TRBV20-1 and TRBJ2-5; the match to TRBD1 covers 10 bases. CDR3 length equals 13 residues. Per germline, CDR1 DFQATT and CDR2 SNEGSKA (reference sequence). Unmatched junction bases numbered 5, after V lost 5 bases and J lost 5 bases. The CDR3 sequence: CSAQTGGGETQYF. The CDR3 nucleotides read TGCAGTGCTCAGACAGGGGGCGGTGAGACCCAGTACTTC.

In this sample, this clonotype turned up a few times. The chain combines TRBV13 with TRBJ2-3; TRBD2 matches 10 bases. CDR1 and CDR2 from the germline V gene are PRHDT and FYEKMQ (reference sequence). The CDR3 consists of 17 residues. The trim removed 4 bases at V and 7 bases at J, leaving 14 bases unmatched. The CDR3 here is CASSYRTSGPRINTQYF. CDR3 nucleotide sequence: TGTGCCAGCAGCTACCGGACTAGCGGACCTAGAATAAATACGCAGTATTTT.

The chain joins TRBV2 to TRBJ2-7; the D gene is possibly TRBD2 (5 bases). This CDR3 has 15 amino acids. The V gene lost 4 bases and the J gene lost 0 bases, with 13 bases spanning the gap. Germline V gene sequence: CDR1 SNHLY, CDR2 FYNNEI. The CDR3 reads CASSVRLARSYEQYF. The CDR3 DNA sequence: TGTGCCAGCAGTGTAAGGCTAGCCCGCTCCTACGAGCAGTACTTC.

The gene calls are TRBV15 and TRBJ1-5; TRBD1 might be the D (5 bases). V lost 2 bases and J 2 bases, leaving 7 bases between the germline ends. CDR3 length equals 14 residues. CDR1 is LNHNV and CDR2 is YYDKDF in the germline V gene (reference sequence). Written as DNA, the CDR3 is TGTGCCACCAGCAGACGGGACGGCAATCAGCCCCAGCATTTT. Translating it yields CATSRRDGNQPQHF.

This clonotype was observed a few times. This chain joins TRBV27 and TRBJ2-1; D perhaps matches TRBD1 (6 bases). CDR3 size: 16 residues. V lost 0 bases and J 3 bases, leaving 12 bases between the germline ends. CDR1 is MNHEY, CDR2 SMNVEV, per germline (reference sequence). In nucleotides, the CDR3 is TGTGCCAGCAGTTTATCGTCAGGGGCAGTCTACAATGAGCAGTTCTTC. Protein: CASSLSSGAVYNEQFF.

This clonotype was seen a few times. The chain recombines TRBV12-5 with TRBJ2-1; the D is unclear. Trimming left V 5 bases short and J 10 bases short, with 12 bases between. The CDR3 has 12 amino acids. CDR1 is LGHNT and CDR2 is FRNRAP in the germline V gene. Written as DNA, the CDR3 is TGTGCTAGTGGTATCCCCTCCCTAGAGCAGTTCTTC. Its translation is CASGIPSLEQFF.

This clonotype has a count of ten or more. The chain employs TRBV4-1 and TRBJ2-1; D remains ambiguous. Germline lookup yields CDR1 MGHRA and CDR2 YSYEKL. CDR3 size: 13 residues. The ends were cut back, 6 bases at V and 8 bases at J, with 14 bases in the middle. The CDR3 sequence: CASRSLFVDEQFF. CDR3 sequence (DNA): TGCGCCAGCAGGTCCCTATTCGTGGATGAGCAGTTCTTC.

In this sample, this clonotype turned up a few times. The J gene is TRBJ1-1, the V gene TRBV29-1; perhaps TRBD1 as D (6 bases). CDR1 SQVTM and CDR2 ANQGSEA come from the germline V gene. This CDR3 is built from 12 residues. Deletions cut 3 bases from V and 3 bases from J, with 8 bases between. This chain's CDR3 is CSVDRGYTEAFF. The CDR3 DNA is TGCAGCGTTGACAGGGGCTACACTGAAGCTTTCTTT.